What follows describes a single T cell receptor (beta chain). Only in-frame clones appear in the TCRdb table, and some are missing; sequencing was by immunoSEQ multiplex PCR. The sample records about 1 million clones, about three quarters being singletons. This record belongs to a study of shared clonotypes between healthy human individuals. Germline V gene lookup returns CDR1 GTSNPN and CDR2 SVGIG (reference sequence). The CDR3 runs 13 residues. V shed 2 bases, J shed 9 bases, and the junction held 6 bases outside the gene matches. V usage is TRBV30 and J usage is TRBJ2-1, with 8 bases matching TRBD1. The clonotype originates from a man between 18 and 29 years old in good health. Sequencing input: memory CD4+ T cells sorted from blood. Subset here: CD45RA-negative fraction. CDR3 sequence: CAWSSAGGVEQFF. Here the CDR3 DNA reads TGTGCCTGGAGTAGCGCAGGGGGCGTTGAGCAGTTCTTC.